These T cell receptor beta chains were read from a single sample in a study of OX40 agonist ivuxolimab in advanced cancers. Measured with immunoSEQ multiplex PCR; TCRdb has only the in-frame clones, and not every one. The data contain approximately 90,000 clones, 88% of them singletons. Sequencing used CD4+ or CD8+ T cells sorted from blood, obtained in a trial of the OX40 agonist ivuxolimab. The receptors stem from an adult with an advanced solid tumor such as melanoma, head and neck, liver or kidney cancer. Each CDR3 is given with its conserved first and last residue. Each record gives: J gene, clone size, V gene, D gene, CDR3 DNA, CDR3 protein. A D gene is named only where the DNA matches it firmly. Clone size is not always given. Where it is, it says once, few, many or a class for expanded clones.

TRBJ1-2 - TRBV11-3 - TGTGCCAGCAGCACAAGACAGGACTATGGCTACACCTTC CASSTRQDYGYTF
TRBJ2-5 - TRBV6-5 TRBD1 TGTGCCAGCAGACAGGGGGCTGAGACCCAGTACTTC CASRQGAETQYF
TRBJ2-3 - TRBV27 - TGTGCCAGCAGTTCGACAGCTAGTAGCACAGATACGCAGTATTTT CASSSTASSTDTQYF
TRBJ1-2 - TRBV2 TRBD1 TGTGCCAGCAGTCAAACCGGGACAGGAGGCATCTATGGCTACACCTTC CASSQTGTGGIYGYTF
TRBJ2-7 - TRBV5-1 - TGCGCCAGCAGCTCTACAGGGAGCTCCTACGAGCAGTACTTC CASSSTGSSYEQYF
TRBJ2-7 - TRBV19 - TGTGCCAGTAGTTCGCTCAGAGGCTACGAGCAGTACTTC CASSSLRGYEQYF
TRBJ2-7 - TRBV7-9 TRBD1 TGTGCCAGCAGCCCTCCCTTTAGACAGGGGACCTACGAGCAGTACTTC CASSPPFRQGTYEQYF
TRBJ2-7 - TRBV7-9 - TGTGCCAGCACCCAATGGGGTTTAGTCACCGAGCAGTACTTC CASTQWGLVTEQYF
TRBJ1-2 - TRBV7-6 - TGTGCCAGCAGCTTAGTTCAGGGTGAAGGCTATGGCTACACCTTC CASSLVQGEGYGYTF
TRBJ1-6 once TRBV7-9 - TGTGCCAGCAGCTTAGAAACTTCACCCCTCCACTTT CASSLETSPLHF
TRBJ2-7 - TRBV7-2 TRBD2 TGTGCCAGCAGCTTGACGACTAGCGGGGGGGCCTACGAGCAGTACTTC CASSLTTSGGAYEQYF
TRBJ2-5 - TRBV10-1 - TGCGCCAGCATGGAAGGGAAGAAGAGAGGAGAGACCCAGTACTTC CASMEGKKRGETQYF
TRBJ1-2 - TRBV19 - TGTGCCAGTAGTATCCAGTTAGAGGGTAGAGGTGGCTACACCTTC CASSIQLEGRGGYTF
TRBJ1-2 few TRBV11-2 TRBD1 TGTGCCAGCAGCTTTGACAGGGTTCCACTTGGGGGCTACACCTTC CASSFDRVPLGGYTF
TRBJ1-1 - TRBV19 - TGTGCCAGTAGTATAGCGGAGCGGGGAGCTGAAGCTTTCTTT CASSIAERGAEAFF
TRBJ2-7 - TRBV30 TRBD1 TGTGCCTGGAGTGTAAGGGGGCAAAGGGAGCAGTACTTC CAWSVRGQREQYF
TRBJ2-3 - TRBV9 TRBD2 TGTGCCAGCAGCGAGGGACTAGCGTCAGATACGCAGTATTTT CASSEGLASDTQYF
TRBJ2-7 - TRBV7-2 TRBD2 TGTGCCAGCAGCTTAGCGTCCGCTAGCGGGGGCGAGCAGTACTTC CASSLASASGGEQYF
TRBJ2-5 once TRBV9 TRBD1 TGTGCCAGCAGCGCGGGACAGCGCCCCCAAGAGACCCAGTACTTC CASSAGQRPQETQYF
TRBJ1-3 - TRBV18 - TGTGCCAGCTCACCACCTGAACCAGGGTGGAGGAACACCATATATTTT CASSPPEPGWRNTIYF
TRBJ1-5 - TRBV5-6 TRBD1 TGTGCCAGCAGCTTGGGTGACAGGGAGGGCAATCAGCCCCAGCATTTT CASSLGDREGNQPQHF
TRBJ2-5 - TRBV18 TRBD2 TGTGCCAGCTCCCGTAGCGGGGGGGCAGAGACCCAGTACTTC CASSRSGGAETQYF
TRBJ2-3 - TRBV6-5 - TGTGCCAGCACCGCCGGGAGCACAGATACGCAGTATTTT CASTAGSTDTQYF
TRBJ1-4 - TRBV18 - TGTGCCAGCTCACCGACTTCGGGGGGTAATGAAAAACTGTTTTTT CASSPTSGGNEKLFF
TRBJ1-3 - TRBV30 - TGTGCCTGGAGTGAACGGGACGGGAGAAACACCATATATTTT CAWSERDGRNTIYF
TRBJ1-3 - TRBV30 - TGTGCCTGCGGTGGAGGGACTGGAAACACCATATATTTT CACGGGTGNTIYF
TRBJ1-5 - TRBV7-2 - TGTGCCAGCAGCTTAGTAGGGAGGAGCGGCCAGCCCCAGCATTTT CASSLVGRSGQPQHF
TRBJ2-1 - TRBV30 TRBD1 TGTGCCTGGAATGGACAGGGTAGGAATGAGCAGTTCTTC CAWNGQGRNEQFF
TRBJ2-2 - TRBV25-1 TRBD1 TGTGCCAGCAGTCGTCCCGGGACAGGGTTCGCCGGGGAGCTGTTTTTT CASSRPGTGFAGELFF